This T cell receptor beta chain was sequenced during a study of blood T cell repertoires in COVID-19 (TCRdb year 2020). About the study as a whole: The collaborator samples originated in the United States, Italy and Spain and spanned the acute and convalescent phases of COVID-19. The dataset comprised deeply sampled blood TCRbeta repertoires from subjects exposed to, actively infected with, or recovered from COVID-19. The samples were drawn from the first 160 participants of the ongoing ImmuneRACE study and from 1,200 or so subjects provided by 6 global collaborators. The prospective study material was composed of cDNA or gDNA derived from T cells, B-cell-depleted T cells, or PBMCs. HLA class I and class II types, where available, came from metadata supplied by the sample provider rather than from assay-based typing. The repertoires were made available in a free public database intended to serve as a resource for research on the immune response to SARS-CoV-2. The sample metadata nearly always contained a de-identified subject ID, COVID-19 status, age in years and sex.

Participants in the prospective study were enrolled through a virtual design, were aged about 18 to 100 years, and lived in about two dozen United States geographic areas. In the prospective study, participants were assigned to cohorts based on the clinical history participants reported in a screening survey and a study questionnaire. Recovered participants in ImmuneRACE Cohort 3 were defined as having two consecutive negative NP/OP PCR tests, clearance from a healthcare professional, or resolution of symptoms. In the prospective study, mobile phlebotomists collected whole blood, serum and a nasopharyngeal or oropharyngeal swab from each participant. Prospective study participants could optionally give additional blood draws and questionnaires over an approximately 2-month period. Before DNA extraction, blood samples from the prospective study were shipped at room temperature or frozen. TCRbeta CDR3 regions were amplified from genomic DNA by means of the immunoSEQ Assay, a bias-controlled multiplex PCR. Turning to the authors' computational methods: Within the assay, amplification of reference gene primers was used to estimate how many nucleated cells each sample contained. To quantify the absolute abundance of each unique TCRbeta CDR3 rearrangement, sequence reads were collapsed and filtered. Productive Simpson clonality was computed per sample as the square root of Simpson's diversity index over productive rearrangements. The table comes from immuneACCESS by way of TCRdb, which keeps in-frame sequences with V and J called. Part of the clones is missing from these tables; in studies checked, under half for an unresolved V gene and the rest for unknown reasons. That table is the source of V, J and clone size, and D and trimming were worked out from the DNA. This sample holds around 390,000 clones; more than 75% were observed only once. Approximately 9.3% of the sample belongs to the ten largest clones.

In regard to this clone: The target of this receptor is not known. Base qualities are not provided; no much larger clone lies one nucleotide away.

Broad study findings and their caveats: How much clinical and demographic metadata was included differed by source and by participant, and the metadata was provided uncurated.

The receptor was isolated from a woman between 50 and 59 years old who had recovered from COVID-19. The sequencing sample was made of PBMCs or T cells enriched from blood (not recorded which).

The DNA reads as follows: TGTGCCTGGAGTGTAGGGGACAGGGGGCGATGGCAGCCCCAGCATTTT. Its coded protein is CAWSVGDRGRWQPQHF. Recombination connected TRBV30 to TRBJ1-5; the central 12 bases match TRBD1. The cysteine opens and the phenylalanine closes a CDR3 of 16 amino acids. Here the CDR3 DNA is all that survives: 48 bases in frame from base 1. Unmatched junction bases come to 7, with V trimmed by 0 bases and J by 7 bases. CDR1 GTSNPN and CDR2 SVGIG were looked up in the germline V gene (reference sequence).